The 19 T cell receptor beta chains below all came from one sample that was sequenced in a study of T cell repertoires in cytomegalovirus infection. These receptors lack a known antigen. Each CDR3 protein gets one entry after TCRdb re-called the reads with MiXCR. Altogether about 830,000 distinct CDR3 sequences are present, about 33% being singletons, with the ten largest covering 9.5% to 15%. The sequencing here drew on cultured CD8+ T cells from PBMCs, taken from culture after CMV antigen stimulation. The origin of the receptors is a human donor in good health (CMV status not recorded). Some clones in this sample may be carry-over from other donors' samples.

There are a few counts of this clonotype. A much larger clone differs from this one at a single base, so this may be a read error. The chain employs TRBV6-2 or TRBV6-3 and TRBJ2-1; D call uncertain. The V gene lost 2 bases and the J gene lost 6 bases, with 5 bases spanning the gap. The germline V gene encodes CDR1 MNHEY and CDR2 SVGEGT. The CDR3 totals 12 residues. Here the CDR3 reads CASSYPVNEQFF. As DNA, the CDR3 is TGTGCCAGCAGTTACCCAGTCAATGAGCAGTTCTTC.

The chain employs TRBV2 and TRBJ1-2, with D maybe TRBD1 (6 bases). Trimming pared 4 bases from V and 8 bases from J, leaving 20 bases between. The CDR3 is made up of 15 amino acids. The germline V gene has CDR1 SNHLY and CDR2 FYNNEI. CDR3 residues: CASSGGDTKMGGYTF. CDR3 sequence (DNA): TGTGCCAGCAGTGGGGGGGACACCAAAATGGGGGGCTACACCTTC.

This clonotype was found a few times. The CDR3 DNA is TGTGCCAGCACCTCGCCCAGGGCTAGCGGGGGGATGAGCTCCTACAATGAGCAGTTCTTC. It specifies CASTSPRASGGMSSYNEQFF. The chain recombines TRBV6-2 or TRBV6-3 with TRBJ2-1; 11 bases are a match to TRBD2. Germline loops: CDR1 MNHEY, CDR2 SVGEGT. Trimming removed 7 bases from V and 0 bases from J; junction bases left unmatched: 17. This CDR3 is built from 20 residues.

CDR3 coding DNA: TGTGCCAGCAGTTACTCAGGGGGTGGGGAAAAACTGTTTTTT. Translation gives CASSYSGGGEKLFF. The gene calls are TRBV6-8 and TRBJ1-4; weak D call: TRBD1 (6 bases). Trimming left V 0 bases short and J 8 bases short, with 10 bases between. Germline V lookup: CDR1 MNHGY, CDR2 SAAAGT. This CDR3 comprises 14 residues.

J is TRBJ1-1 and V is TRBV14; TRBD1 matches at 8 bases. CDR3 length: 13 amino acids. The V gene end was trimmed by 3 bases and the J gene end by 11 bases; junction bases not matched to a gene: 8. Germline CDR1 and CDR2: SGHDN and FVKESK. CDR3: CASSQEDRVRAFF. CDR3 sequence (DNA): TGTGCCAGCAGCCAGGAGGACAGGGTCCGGGCTTTCTTT.

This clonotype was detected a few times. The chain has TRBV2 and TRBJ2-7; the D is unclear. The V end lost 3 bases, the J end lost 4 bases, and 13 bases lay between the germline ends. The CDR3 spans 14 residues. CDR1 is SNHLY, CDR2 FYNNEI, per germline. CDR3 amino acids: CASSDQFPIYEQYF. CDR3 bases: TGTGCCAGCAGTGACCAGTTCCCTATATACGAGCAGTACTTC.

For the CDR3, the DNA is TGTGCCAGCAGTTCCCCCAGAGGGCTGGTCAATCAGCCCCAGCATTTT. Translating it yields CASSSPRGLVNQPQHF. The rearrangement links TRBV28 to TRBJ1-5, with D unclear. The CDR3 has 16 residues. Trimming cost V 4 bases and J 3 bases, with 16 bases left between them. Germline CDR1 reads MDHEN; CDR2 reads SYDVKM.

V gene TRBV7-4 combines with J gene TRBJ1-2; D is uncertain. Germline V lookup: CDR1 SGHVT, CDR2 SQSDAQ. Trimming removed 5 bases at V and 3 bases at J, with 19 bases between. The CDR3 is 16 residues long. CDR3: CASSAIAVVSHYGYTF. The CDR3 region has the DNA TGTGCCAGCAGCGCGATCGCAGTGGTCTCGCACTATGGCTACACCTTC.

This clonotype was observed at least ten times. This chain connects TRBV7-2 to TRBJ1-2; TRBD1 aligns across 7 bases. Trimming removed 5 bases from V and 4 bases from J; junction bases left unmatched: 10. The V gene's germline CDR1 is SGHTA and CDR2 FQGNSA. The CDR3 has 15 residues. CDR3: CASSPRQGPIYGYTF. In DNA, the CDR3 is TGTGCCAGCAGCCCTAGACAGGGCCCTATCTATGGCTACACCTTC.

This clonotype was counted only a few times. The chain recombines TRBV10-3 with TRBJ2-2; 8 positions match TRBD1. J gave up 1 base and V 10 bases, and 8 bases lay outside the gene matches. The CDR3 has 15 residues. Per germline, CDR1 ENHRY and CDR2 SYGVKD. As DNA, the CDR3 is TGTGCCACCTTTCTGGGACAGGAGAACACCGGGGAGCTGTTTTTT. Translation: CATFLGQENTGELFF.

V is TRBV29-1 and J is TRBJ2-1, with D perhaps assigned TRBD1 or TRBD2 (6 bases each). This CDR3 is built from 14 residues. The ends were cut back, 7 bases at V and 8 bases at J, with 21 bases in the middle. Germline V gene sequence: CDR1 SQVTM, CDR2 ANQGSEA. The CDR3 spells CSAPAGHRVDEQFF. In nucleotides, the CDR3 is TGCAGCGCACCGGCGGGACACAGGGTCGATGAGCAGTTCTTC.

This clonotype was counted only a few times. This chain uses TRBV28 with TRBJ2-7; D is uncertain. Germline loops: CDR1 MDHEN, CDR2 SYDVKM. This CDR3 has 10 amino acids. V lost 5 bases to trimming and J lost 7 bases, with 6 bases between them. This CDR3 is CASSPIEQYV. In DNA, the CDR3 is TGTGCCAGCAGTCCTATTGAGCAGTACGTC.

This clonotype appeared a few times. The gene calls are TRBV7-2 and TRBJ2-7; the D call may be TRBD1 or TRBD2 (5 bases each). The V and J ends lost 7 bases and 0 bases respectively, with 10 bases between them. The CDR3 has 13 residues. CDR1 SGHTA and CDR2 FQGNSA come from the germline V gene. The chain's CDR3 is CASKRDPSYEQYF. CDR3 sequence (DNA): TGTGCCAGCAAGAGGGACCCCTCCTACGAGCAGTACTTC.

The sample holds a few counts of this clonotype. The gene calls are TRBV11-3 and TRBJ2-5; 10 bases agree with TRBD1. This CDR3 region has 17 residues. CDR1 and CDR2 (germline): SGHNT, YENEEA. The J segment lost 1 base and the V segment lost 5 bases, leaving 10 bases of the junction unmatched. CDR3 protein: CASSLGQGPPSQETQYF. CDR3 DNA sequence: TGTGCCAGCAGCCTGGGACAGGGGCCCCCATCCCAAGAGACCCAGTACTTC.

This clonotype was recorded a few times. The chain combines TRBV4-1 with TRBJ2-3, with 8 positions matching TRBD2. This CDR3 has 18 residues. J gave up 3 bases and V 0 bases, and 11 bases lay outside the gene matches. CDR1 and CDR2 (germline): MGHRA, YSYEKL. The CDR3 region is CASSQDVGASGFTDTQYF. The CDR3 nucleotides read TGCGCCAGCAGCCAAGATGTAGGTGCTAGCGGGTTTACAGATACGCAGTATTTT.

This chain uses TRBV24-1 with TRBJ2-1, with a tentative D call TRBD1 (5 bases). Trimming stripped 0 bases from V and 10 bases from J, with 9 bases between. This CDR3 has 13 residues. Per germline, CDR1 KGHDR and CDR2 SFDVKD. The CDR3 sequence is CATSDLRQGEQFF. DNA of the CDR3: TGTGCCACCAGTGATTTGCGCCAGGGCGAGCAGTTCTTC.

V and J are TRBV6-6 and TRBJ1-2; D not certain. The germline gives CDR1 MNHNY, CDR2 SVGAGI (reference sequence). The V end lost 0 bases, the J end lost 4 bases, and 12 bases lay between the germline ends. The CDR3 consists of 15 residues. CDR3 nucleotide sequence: TGTGCCAGCAGTTACTCGGCAGGCTCCATCTATGGCTACACCTTC. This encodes CASSYSAGSIYGYTF.

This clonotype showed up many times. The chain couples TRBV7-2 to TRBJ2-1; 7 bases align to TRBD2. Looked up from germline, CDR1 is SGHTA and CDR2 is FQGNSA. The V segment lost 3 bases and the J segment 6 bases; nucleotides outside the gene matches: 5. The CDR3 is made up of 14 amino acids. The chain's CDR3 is CASSFGGGVNEQFF. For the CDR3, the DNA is TGTGCCAGCAGCTTTGGTGGGGGGGTCAATGAGCAGTTCTTC.

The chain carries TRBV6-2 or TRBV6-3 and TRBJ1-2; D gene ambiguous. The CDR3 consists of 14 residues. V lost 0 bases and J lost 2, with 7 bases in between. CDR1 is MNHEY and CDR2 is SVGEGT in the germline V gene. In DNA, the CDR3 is TGTGCCAGCAGTTACTCCGGTTGGAACTATGGCTACACCTTC. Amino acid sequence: CASSYSGWNYGYTF.